Listed here is a single T cell receptor (beta chain). The clone's antigen remains unknown. Base quality data are lacking; no much larger clone is found one base away. These data come from a study of blood T cell repertoires in COVID-19 (dated by TCRdb to 2018 to 2021). Background for the entire study: The collaborator samples originated in the United States, Italy and Spain and spanned the acute and convalescent phases of COVID-19. The prospective study material was composed of cDNA or gDNA derived from T cells, B-cell-depleted T cells, or PBMCs. Deeply sampled blood TCRbeta repertoires from subjects exposed to, actively infected with, or recovered from COVID-19 were included in the dataset. A freely available public database, intended as a resource for researchers studying the immune response to SARS-CoV-2, is where the repertoires were released. Samples came from the ongoing ImmuneRACE study (first 160 participants) plus 1,254 subjects from 6 global collaborators. The sample metadata nearly always contained a de-identified subject ID, COVID-19 status, age in years and sex. Where HLA class I and class II types were available, the types were taken from metadata supplied by the sample provider, not from assay-based typing.

The full study reports these points: Clinical and demographic metadata were provided uncurated, with the amount varying by source and participant.

Collaborating institutions collected whole blood in K2EDTA tubes following their own protocols. For TCRbeta analysis, collaborators shipped samples in one of three forms: frozen whole blood, isolated PBMCs, or DNA extracted from either of those sample types. Spanning cysteine to phenylalanine, the CDR3 consists of 19 amino acids. The entry retains the CDR3 DNA only, 57 bases that are in frame from base 1. The germline V gene (reference sequence) gives CDR1 as LNHDA and CDR2 as SQIVND. Ends trimmed: V by 5 bases, J by 2 bases; bases unmatched to a gene: 18. TCRbeta CDR3 regions were amplified from genomic DNA using the immunoSEQ Assay, a bias-controlled multiplex PCR. The source study handled its data this way. The number of nucleated cells in each sample was estimated by amplification of reference gene primers within the assay. Sequence reads were collapsed and filtered to measure the absolute abundance of every unique TCRbeta CDR3 rearrangement. Productive Simpson clonality was computed per sample as the square root of Simpson's diversity index over productive rearrangements. Held by TCRdb, this immuneACCESS table contains in-frame sequences only and omits some clones. Under half of the omission traces to an unresolved V gene where checked; the cause of the rest is unknown. V and J calls and clone size follow that table, whereas D and trimming were derived from the DNA. Counted in this sample were 140,000 or so clones; around four fifths of them appeared once. Less than 4.5% of the sample rests with the top ten.

The source is a woman over 75 with acute or convalescent COVID-19. The sample comprised peripheral blood. The chain is assembled from TRBV19 and TRBJ2-7; 10 bases in the junction line up with TRBD1. CDR3 reads: CASSRWGTGAPSIAYEQYF. The DNA is TGTGCCAGTAGTCGGTGGGGGACAGGGGCCCCGTCGATTGCCTACGAGCAGTACTTC. When the CDR3 is completed using the reference TRBV19 and TRBJ2-7 genes on either side, the full variable domain is DGGITQSPKYLFRKEGQNVTLSCEQNLNHDAMYWYRQDPGQGLRLIYYSQIVNDFQKGDIAEGYSVSREKKESFPLTVTSAQKNPTAFYLCASSRWGTGAPSIAYEQYFGPGTRLTVT.